This entry lists 25 T cell receptor beta chains sequenced from one sample in a study of blood T cell repertoires in COVID-19. The data were produced by immunoSEQ multiplex PCR, yet TCRdb's version contains in-frame clones alone and is incomplete. The sample holds some 200,000 clones, about 82% seen once. The sequenced sample was peripheral blood. All receptors come from a woman in her sixties or seventies with COVID-19, enrolled during active disease.

Only a few counts were recorded for this clone. The chain employs TRBV7-3 and TRBJ1-2, with TRBD1 matching 9 bases. V was clipped by 5 bases and J by 10 bases; unmatched bases: 11. The V gene's germline CDR1 is SGHTA and CDR2 FQGTGA. The CDR3 consists of 14 residues. CDR3 in amino acids: CASSSSGTGIPYTF. CDR3 DNA: TGTGCCAGCAGCAGTTCCGGGACAGGGATTCCCTACACCTTC.

This sequence joins TRBV7-9 and TRBJ1-3, with 7 nucleotides matching TRBD1. CDR1 SEHNR and CDR2 FQNEAQ come from the germline V gene (reference sequence). CDR3 size: 13 residues. V lost 5 bases to trimming and J lost 4 bases; unmatched junction nucleotides: 2. The CDR3 loop reads CASSMGQGNTIYF. CDR3 sequence (DNA): TGTGCCAGCAGCATGGGACAGGGAAACACCATATATTTT.

This chain joins TRBV11-2 and TRBJ1-3; 8 bases map to TRBD1. Germline CDR1 is SGHAT and CDR2 is FQNNGV. This CDR3 contains 17 residues. Germline trimming cut 0 bases from V and 2 bases from J; bases unmatched to any gene: 6. This chain's CDR3 is CASSLEGDRGTGNTIYF. Written as DNA, the CDR3 is TGTGCCAGCAGCTTAGAAGGTGACAGGGGCACTGGAAACACCATATATTTT.

The V call is TRBV11-2, the J call TRBJ2-1, with 8 bases aligning to TRBD2. The CDR3 covers 15 residues. V was pared by 3 bases and J by 7 bases, with 8 bases of the junction left unmatched. From germline, CDR1 is SGHAT and CDR2 FQNNGV. The CDR3 nucleotides are TGTGCCAGCAGCTTCCGCGGACTAGCTTTGAATGAGCAGTTCTTC. Encoded protein: CASSFRGLALNEQFF.

J is TRBJ1-1 and V is TRBV6-2 or TRBV6-3, with TRBD1 matching over 11 bases. The CDR3 is 18 residues long. V trimming: 0 bases; J trimming: 1 base; junction bases outside the gene matches: 7. Germline CDR1 is MNHEY and CDR2 is SVGEGT. Here the CDR3 reads CASSYSMDRGRPNTEAFF. CDR3 bases: TGTGCCAGCAGTTACTCGATGGACAGGGGGCGACCGAACACTGAAGCTTTCTTT.

This rearrangement joins TRBV19 to TRBJ1-4, with TRBD1 identical over 7 bases. CDR3 size: 14 residues. Germline V gene sequence: CDR1 LNHDA, CDR2 SQIVND (reference sequence). Trimming took 3 bases from V and 10 from J; bases not matched to a gene: 8. CDR3 nucleotide sequence: TGTGCCAGTAGTATCCCCTCTAACAGGGGAAAACTGTTTTTT. This sequence encodes CASSIPSNRGKLFF.

The CDR3 region is CASSLAAGSGEKLFF. CDR3 bases: TGTGCCAGCAGCTTGGCTGCCGGGTCGGGTGAAAAACTGTTTTTT. This chain joins TRBV5-5 and TRBJ1-4; D gene unclear. Germline CDR1 is SGHKS and CDR2 is YYEKEE (reference sequence). Trimming removed 0 bases from V and 7 bases from J, with 13 bases in between. CDR3 length: 15 residues.

The V and J genes are TRBV27 and TRBJ1-5; D is unresolved. Germline CDR1 is MNHEY and CDR2 is SMNVEV (reference sequence). V was cut by 2 bases and J by 2 bases, with 7 bases left in between. The CDR3 sequence is 14 residues long. In DNA form, the CDR3 reads TGTGCCAGCAGTTTAAGCCTCGGCAATCAGCCCCAGCATTTT. Protein product: CASSLSLGNQPQHF.

The V call is TRBV10-3, the J call TRBJ2-1; 8 bases are shared with TRBD1. CDR3 size: 17 residues. V shed 0 bases and J 7 bases; nucleotides not matched to a gene: 11. Germline V CDR1 and CDR2: ENHRY, SYGVKD. CDR3 coding DNA: TGTGCCATCAGTGAGTCTTCAGGGGGCAGGTGGGGGAATGAGCAGTTCTTC. This sequence encodes CAISESSGGRWGNEQFF.

Only a few counts were recorded for this clone. V and J are TRBV7-2 and TRBJ2-1, with a tentative D call TRBD2 (6 bases). V was clipped by 4 bases and J by 9 bases, with 22 bases between them. Germline values: CDR1 SGHTA, CDR2 FQGNSA. The length of the CDR3 is 16 residues. CDR3 region: CASSSGGAGLASEQFF. In nucleotides, the CDR3 is TGTGCCAGCAGCTCCGGGGGAGCGGGTCTCGCAAGTGAGCAGTTCTTC.

The gene calls are TRBV4-3 and TRBJ1-6, with D uncertain. Germline values: CDR1 LGHNA, CDR2 YSLEER. CDR3 length equals 15 residues. Trimming removed 4 bases from V and 8 bases from J, with 15 bases in between. The CDR3 reads CASSPHRVRDSPLHF. The CDR3 nucleotides are TGCGCCAGCAGCCCTCACCGAGTACGGGATTCACCCCTCCACTTT.

The chain carries TRBV5-3 and TRBJ1-2; D possibly corresponds to TRBD1 (6 bases). TRBV5-3 is labeled an ORF, and its function is uncertain. The CDR3 sequence is 17 residues long. Trimming took 4 bases from V and 5 from J, leaving 24 bases between them. CDR3 sequence: CARSRTWGLRGGYGYTF. The CDR3 nucleotides read TGTGCCAGAAGCCGGACGTGGGGGCTTCGGGGTGGTTATGGCTACACCTTC.

The chain is built from TRBV7-2 and TRBJ1-2, with D unresolved. The CDR3 covers 15 residues. Trimming removed 5 bases from V and 4 bases from J, with 17 bases in between. The germline V gene encodes CDR1 SGHTA and CDR2 FQGNSA. The DNA for the CDR3 is TGTGCCAGCAGCCACCGGAGTAATGCCCTCTATGGCTACACCTTC. Translated: CASSHRSNALYGYTF.

The CDR3 bases are TGTGCCACCAGTGATATGTCGGGAGATACGCAGTATTTT. Protein product: CATSDMSGDTQYF. The rearrangement joins TRBV24-1 to TRBJ2-3; D is ambiguous. The CDR3 has 13 amino acids. Germline V gene lookup returns CDR1 KGHDR and CDR2 SFDVKD. Trimming left V 3 bases short and J 5 bases short, with 8 bases between.

This rearrangement joins TRBV15 to TRBJ1-5; no reliable D call. The CDR3 totals 13 residues. Germline CDR1 is LNHNV and CDR2 is YYDKDF (reference sequence). The germline V and J ends were trimmed by 3 bases and 4 bases, with 7 bases remaining between them. Here the CDR3 DNA reads TGTGCCACCAGCAGTTCACAGAATCAGCCCCAGCATTTT. This translates into CATSSSQNQPQHF.

This rearrangement joins TRBV11-2 to TRBJ2-4, with 7 positions matching TRBD2. This CDR3 has 16 residues. V dropped 5 bases and J dropped 2; count of bases not matched to a gene: 9. Germline assignment: CDR1 SGHAT and CDR2 FQNNGV. CDR3 sequence reads: CASSQNPGGSKNIQYF. DNA for the CDR3: TGTGCCAGCAGCCAAAACCCGGGGGGATCCAAAAACATTCAGTACTTC. Filled out from reference TRBV11-2 and TRBJ2-4, the complete variable domain reads EAGVAQSPRYKIIEKRQSVAFWCNPISGHATLYWYQQILGQGPKLLIQFQNNGVVDDSQLPKDRFSAERLKGVDSTLKIQPAKLEDSAVYLCASSQNPGGSKNIQYFGAGTRLSVL.

The chain couples TRBV5-1 to TRBJ2-1, with 10 bases aligning to TRBD2. The trim removed 1 base at V and 8 bases at J, leaving 6 bases unmatched. The CDR3 has 15 residues. Germline CDR1 SGHRS, CDR2 YFSETQ. As DNA, the CDR3 is TGCGCCAGCAGCTTGAACGGTCTAGCGGGAGATGAGCAGTTCTTC. This translates into CASSLNGLAGDEQFF.

The gene calls are TRBV9 and TRBJ1-2; 9 bases are a match to TRBD1. Unmatched junction bases numbered 9, after V lost 4 bases and J lost 2 bases. The CDR3 is 16 amino acids. CDR1 and CDR2 from the germline V gene are SGDLS and YYNGEE. The CDR3 DNA is TGTGCCAGCAGCTCACGTCCCGGGACAGGGAACTATGGCTACACCTTC. It translates to CASSSRPGTGNYGYTF.

This clone was seen more than once but under ten times. This rearrangement joins TRBV2 to TRBJ1-1; D may be TRBD1 (5 bases). Trimming pared 6 bases from V and 2 bases from J, leaving 13 bases between. CDR1 is SNHLY, CDR2 FYNNEI, per germline. The length of the CDR3 is 14 residues. The CDR3 here is CASRPTAINTEAFF. CDR3 in DNA: TGTGCCAGCAGGCCGACAGCGATCAACACTGAAGCTTTCTTT.

This chain connects TRBV13 to TRBJ2-7; 7 positions match TRBD1. The CDR3 consists of 13 residues. Germline values: CDR1 PRHDT, CDR2 FYEKMQ (reference sequence). V lost 0 bases and J lost 4; bases outside the gene matches: 0. CDR3 in DNA: TGTGCCAGCAGCTTAGGACAGGGGTACGAGCAGTACTTC. This gives the protein CASSLGQGYEQYF.

On this clone: Its ends do not fully match the called genes, so a read error is possible. The chain has TRBV11-3 and TRBJ2-2; D possibly corresponds to TRBD1 (7 bases). The CDR3 runs to 16 residues. In germline, CDR1 is SGHNT, CDR2 YENEEA. The CDR3 protein is CASGFQGGLGTGELFF. CDR3 sequence (DNA): TGTGCCAGCGGCTTTCAGGGGGGCCTGGGCACCGGGGAGCTGTTTTTT.

The rearrangement links TRBV21-1 to TRBJ2-1; whether TRBD2, the table's D call, matches the DNA was not checked. TRBV21-1 represents a pseudogene. There are 11 residues in the CDR3. CDR3 nucleotides: TGTGCCCTCGGGGGTTACAATGAGCAGTTCTTC. This gives the protein CALGGYNEQFF.

The chain uses TRBV9 and TRBJ2-3; D call uncertain. The CDR3 extends over 15 amino acids. Trimming left V 1 base short and J 0 bases short, with 9 bases between. Germline V gives CDR1 SGDLS, CDR2 YYNGEE. The CDR3 coding sequence is TGTGCCAGCAGCGTACAGGTCCTCAGCACAGATACGCAGTATTTT. Protein sequence: CASSVQVLSTDTQYF. Based on the CDR3 plus reference TRBV9 and TRBJ2-3, the full variable domain is DSGVTQTPKHLITATGQRVTLRCSPRSGDLSVYWYQQSLDQGLQFLIQYYNGEERAKGNILERFSAQQFPDLHSELNLSSLELGDSALYFCASSVQVLSTDTQYFGPGTRLTVL.

This sequence joins TRBV10-2 and TRBJ1-4; D is ambiguous. Trimming stripped 6 bases from V and 3 bases from J, with 8 bases between. The CDR3 contains 13 residues. The germline V gene has CDR1 WSHSY and CDR2 SAAADI. The CDR3 loop reads CASRTPANEKLFF. The DNA of the CDR3 is TGCGCCAGCAGGACTCCCGCTAATGAAAAACTGTTTTTT.

The chain joins TRBV27 to TRBJ2-2; tentative D call: TRBD1 (7 bases). With 3 bases removed from V and 6 bases from J, the gap between germline ends came to 14 bases. CDR3 length: 15 residues. CDR1 MNHEY and CDR2 SMNVEV come from the germline V gene (reference sequence). The CDR3 DNA sequence: TGTGCCAGCAGTTTGACAGGGCGGGGTGCCGGGGAGCTGTTTTTT. It codes for CASSLTGRGAGELFF.